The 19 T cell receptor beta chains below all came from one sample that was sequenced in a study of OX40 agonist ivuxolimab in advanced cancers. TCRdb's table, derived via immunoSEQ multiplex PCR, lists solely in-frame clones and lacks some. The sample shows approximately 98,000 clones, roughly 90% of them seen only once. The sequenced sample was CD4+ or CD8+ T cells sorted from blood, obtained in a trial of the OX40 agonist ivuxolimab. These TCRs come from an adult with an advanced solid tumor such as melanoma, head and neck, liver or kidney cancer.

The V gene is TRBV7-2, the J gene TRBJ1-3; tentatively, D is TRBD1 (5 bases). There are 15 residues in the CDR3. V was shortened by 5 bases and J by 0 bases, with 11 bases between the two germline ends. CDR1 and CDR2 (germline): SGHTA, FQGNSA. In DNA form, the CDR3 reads TGTGCCAGCAGCCCAGACAGTTCCTCTGGAAACACCATATATTTT. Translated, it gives CASSPDSSSGNTIYF.

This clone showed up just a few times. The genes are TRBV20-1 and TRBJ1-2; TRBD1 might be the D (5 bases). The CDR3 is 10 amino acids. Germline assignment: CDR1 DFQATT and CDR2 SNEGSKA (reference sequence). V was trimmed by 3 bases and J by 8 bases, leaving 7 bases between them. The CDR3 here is CSASGGGYTF. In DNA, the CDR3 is TGCAGTGCTAGCGGGGGAGGCTACACCTTC.

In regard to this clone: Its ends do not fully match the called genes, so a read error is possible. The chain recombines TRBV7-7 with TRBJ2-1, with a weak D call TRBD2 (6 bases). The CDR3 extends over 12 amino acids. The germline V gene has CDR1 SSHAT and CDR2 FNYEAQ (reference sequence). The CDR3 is CASSTGAGEQFF. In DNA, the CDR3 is TGTGCTAGCAGCACCGGTGCGGGAGAGCAGTTCTTC.

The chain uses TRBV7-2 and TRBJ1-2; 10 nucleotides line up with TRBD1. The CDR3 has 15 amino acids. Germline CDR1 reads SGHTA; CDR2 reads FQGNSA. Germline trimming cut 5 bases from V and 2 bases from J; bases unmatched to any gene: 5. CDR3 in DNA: TGTGCCAGCAGCCCTGGACAGGGGGGGAACTATGGCTACACCTTC. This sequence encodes CASSPGQGGNYGYTF.

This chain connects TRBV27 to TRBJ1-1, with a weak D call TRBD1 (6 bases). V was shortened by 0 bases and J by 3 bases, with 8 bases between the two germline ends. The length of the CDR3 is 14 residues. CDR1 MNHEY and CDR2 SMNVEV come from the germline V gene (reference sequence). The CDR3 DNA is TGTGCCAGCAGTTTATCAGGGGGTTACACTGAAGCTTTCTTT. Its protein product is CASSLSGGYTEAFF.

Here the CDR3 DNA reads TGTGCCAGCAGCTTCGGTGGGACAGGGTACAATGAGCAGTTCTTC. Translation gives CASSFGGTGYNEQFF. J is TRBJ2-1 and V is TRBV7-9, with 9 bases matching TRBD1. Trimming removed 3 bases from V and 4 bases from J; junction bases left unmatched: 4. This CDR3 spans 15 amino acids. Germline values: CDR1 SEHNR, CDR2 FQNEAQ (reference sequence).

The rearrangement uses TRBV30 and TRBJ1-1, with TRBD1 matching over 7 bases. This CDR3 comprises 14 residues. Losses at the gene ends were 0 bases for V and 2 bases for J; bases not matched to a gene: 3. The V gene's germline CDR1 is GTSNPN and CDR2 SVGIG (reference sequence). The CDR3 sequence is CAWSVQGSNTEAFF. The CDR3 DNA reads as TGTGCCTGGAGTGTACAGGGGAGTAACACTGAAGCTTTCTTT.

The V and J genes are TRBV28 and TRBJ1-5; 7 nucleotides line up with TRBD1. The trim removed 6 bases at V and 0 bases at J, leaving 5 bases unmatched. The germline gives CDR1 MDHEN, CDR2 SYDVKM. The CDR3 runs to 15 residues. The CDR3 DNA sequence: TGTGCCAGCAGCCCGGGACAGATTAGCAATCAGCCCCAGCATTTT. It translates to CASSPGQISNQPQHF.

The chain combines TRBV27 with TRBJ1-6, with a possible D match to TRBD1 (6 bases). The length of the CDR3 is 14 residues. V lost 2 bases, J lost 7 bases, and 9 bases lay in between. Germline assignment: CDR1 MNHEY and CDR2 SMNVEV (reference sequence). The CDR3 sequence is CASSLGGGNSPLHF. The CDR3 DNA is TGTGCCAGCAGTTTAGGTGGGGGCAATTCACCCCTCCACTTT.

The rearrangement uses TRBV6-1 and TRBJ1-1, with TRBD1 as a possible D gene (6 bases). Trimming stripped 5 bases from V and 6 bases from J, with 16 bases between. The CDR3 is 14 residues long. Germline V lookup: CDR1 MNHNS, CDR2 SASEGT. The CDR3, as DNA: TGTGCCAGCAGTTCGTACAGGGTTATCTCTGAAGCTTTCTTT. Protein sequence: CASSSYRVISEAFF.

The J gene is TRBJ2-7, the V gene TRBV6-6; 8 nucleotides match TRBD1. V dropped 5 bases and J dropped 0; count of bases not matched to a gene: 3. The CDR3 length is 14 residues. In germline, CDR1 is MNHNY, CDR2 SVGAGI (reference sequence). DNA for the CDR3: TGTGCCAGCAGTCCAGGACAGGGCTCCTACGAGCAGTACTTC. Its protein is CASSPGQGSYEQYF.

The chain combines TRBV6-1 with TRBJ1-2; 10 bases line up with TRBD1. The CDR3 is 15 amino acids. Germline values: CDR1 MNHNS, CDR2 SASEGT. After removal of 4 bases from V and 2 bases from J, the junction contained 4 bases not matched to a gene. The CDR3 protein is CASSGGTGANYGYTF. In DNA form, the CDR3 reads TGTGCCAGCAGTGGGGGGACAGGGGCGAACTATGGCTACACCTTC.

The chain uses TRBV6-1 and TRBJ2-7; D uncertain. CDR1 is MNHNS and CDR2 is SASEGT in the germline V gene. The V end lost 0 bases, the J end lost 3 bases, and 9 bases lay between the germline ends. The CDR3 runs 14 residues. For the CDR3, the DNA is TGTGCCAGCAGTGAAGCGGGATATTACTACGAGCAGTACTTC. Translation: CASSEAGYYYEQYF.

The chain's CDR3 is CTADEGGRASPEQFF. The CDR3 DNA sequence: TGCACCGCAGACGAAGGCGGGAGGGCATCCCCTGAGCAGTTCTTC. This rearrangement joins TRBV29-1 to TRBJ2-1; 9 nucleotides match TRBD2. Germline CDR1 is SQVTM and CDR2 is ANQGSEA. This CDR3 contains 15 residues.

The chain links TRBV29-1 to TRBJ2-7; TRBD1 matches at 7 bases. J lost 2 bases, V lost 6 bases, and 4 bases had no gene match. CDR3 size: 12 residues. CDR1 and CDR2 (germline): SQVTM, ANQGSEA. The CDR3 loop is CSVRDSPYEQYF. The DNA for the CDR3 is TGCAGCGTCCGGGACAGCCCCTACGAGCAGTACTTC.

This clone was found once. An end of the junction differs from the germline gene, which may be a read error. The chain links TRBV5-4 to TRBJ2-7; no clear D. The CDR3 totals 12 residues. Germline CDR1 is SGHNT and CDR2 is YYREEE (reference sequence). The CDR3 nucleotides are TGTGCCAGCAGCTTGGACTCCTACGAGCAGCACTTC. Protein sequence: CASSLDSYEQHF.

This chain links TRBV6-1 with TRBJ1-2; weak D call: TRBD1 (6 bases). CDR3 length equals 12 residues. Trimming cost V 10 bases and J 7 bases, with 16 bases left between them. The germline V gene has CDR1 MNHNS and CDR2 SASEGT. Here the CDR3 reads CATHRELGGYTF. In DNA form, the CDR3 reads TGTGCCACCCACAGGGAACTTGGTGGCTACACCTTC.

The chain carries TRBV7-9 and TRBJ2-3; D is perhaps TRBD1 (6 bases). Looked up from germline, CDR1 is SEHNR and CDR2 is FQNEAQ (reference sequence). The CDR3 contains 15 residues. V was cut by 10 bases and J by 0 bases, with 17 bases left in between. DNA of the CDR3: TGTGCCAACCAGGAACAGGGAACTAGCACAGATACGCAGTATTTT. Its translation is CANQEQGTSTDTQYF.

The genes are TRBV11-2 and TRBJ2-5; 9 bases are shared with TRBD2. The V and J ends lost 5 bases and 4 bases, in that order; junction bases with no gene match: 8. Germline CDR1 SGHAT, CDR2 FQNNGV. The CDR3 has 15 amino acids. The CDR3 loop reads CASSLSVLAGETQYF. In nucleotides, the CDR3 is TGTGCCAGCAGCCTAAGTGTACTAGCGGGAGAGACCCAGTACTTC.